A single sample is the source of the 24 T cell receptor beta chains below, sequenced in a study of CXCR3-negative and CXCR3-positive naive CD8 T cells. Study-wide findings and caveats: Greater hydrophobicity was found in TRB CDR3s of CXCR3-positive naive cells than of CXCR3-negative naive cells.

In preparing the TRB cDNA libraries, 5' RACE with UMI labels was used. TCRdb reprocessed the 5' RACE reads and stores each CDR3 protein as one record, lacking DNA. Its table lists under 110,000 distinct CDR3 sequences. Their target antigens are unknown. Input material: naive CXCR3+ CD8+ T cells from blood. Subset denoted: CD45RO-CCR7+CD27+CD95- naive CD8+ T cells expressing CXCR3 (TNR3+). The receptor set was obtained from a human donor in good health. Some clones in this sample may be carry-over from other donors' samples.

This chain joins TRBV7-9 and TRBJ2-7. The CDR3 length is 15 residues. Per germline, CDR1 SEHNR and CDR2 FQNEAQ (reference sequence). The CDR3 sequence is CASSASQTSSYEQYF.

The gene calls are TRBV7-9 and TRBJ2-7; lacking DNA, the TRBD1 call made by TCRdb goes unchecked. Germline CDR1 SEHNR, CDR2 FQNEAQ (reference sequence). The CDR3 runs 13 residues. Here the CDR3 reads CASSPSGTLEQYF. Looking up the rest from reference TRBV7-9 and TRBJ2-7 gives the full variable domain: DTGVSQNPRHKITKRGQNVTFRCDPISEHNRLYWYRQTLGQGPEFLTYFQNEAQLEKSRLLSDRFSAERPKGSFSTLEIQRTEQGDSAMYLCASSPSGTLEQYFGPGTRLTVT.

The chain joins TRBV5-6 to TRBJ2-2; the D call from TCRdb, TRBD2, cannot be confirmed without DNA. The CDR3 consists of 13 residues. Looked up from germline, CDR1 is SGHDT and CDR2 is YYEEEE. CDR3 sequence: CASSQDPTGELFF.

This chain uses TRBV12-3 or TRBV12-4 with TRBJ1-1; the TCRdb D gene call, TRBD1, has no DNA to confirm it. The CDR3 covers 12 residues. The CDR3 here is CASSQGRTEAFF.

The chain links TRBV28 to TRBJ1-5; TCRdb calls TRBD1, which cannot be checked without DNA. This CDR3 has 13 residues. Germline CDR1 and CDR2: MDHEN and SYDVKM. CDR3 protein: CASSLRGYQPQHF.

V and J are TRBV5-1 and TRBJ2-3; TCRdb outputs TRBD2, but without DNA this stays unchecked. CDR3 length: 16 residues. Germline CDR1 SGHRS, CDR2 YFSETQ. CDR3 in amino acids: CASSLNRDSPTDTQYF.

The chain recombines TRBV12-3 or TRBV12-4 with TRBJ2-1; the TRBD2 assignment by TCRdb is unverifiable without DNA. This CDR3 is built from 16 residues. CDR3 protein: CASSPSGLAGFDEQFF.

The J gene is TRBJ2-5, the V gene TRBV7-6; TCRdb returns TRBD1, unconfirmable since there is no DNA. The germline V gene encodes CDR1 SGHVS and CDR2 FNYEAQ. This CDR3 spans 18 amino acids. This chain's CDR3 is CASSSAPGTGGFLETQYF.

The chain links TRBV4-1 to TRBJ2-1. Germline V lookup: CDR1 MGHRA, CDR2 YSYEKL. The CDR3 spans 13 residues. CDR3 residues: CASSQQSYNEQFF.

CDR3 in amino acids: CASSYHRDEQFF. The genes are TRBV7-6 and TRBJ2-1; the TCRdb call, TRBD1, lacks DNA for checking. CDR3 length: 12 amino acids. Germline V gene sequence: CDR1 SGHVS, CDR2 FNYEAQ. The complete variable domain, with remaining parts taken from reference TRBV7-6 and TRBJ2-1, reads GAGVSQSPRYKVTKRGQDVALRCDPISGHVSLYWYRQALGQGPEFLTYFNYEAQQDKSGLPNDRFSAERPEGSISTLTIQRTEQRDSAMYRCASSYHRDEQFFGPGTRLTVL.

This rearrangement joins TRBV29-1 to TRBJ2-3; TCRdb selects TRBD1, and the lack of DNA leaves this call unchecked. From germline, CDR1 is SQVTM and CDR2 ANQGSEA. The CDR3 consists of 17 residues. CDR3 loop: CSVEDLRRGGAHGTQYF.

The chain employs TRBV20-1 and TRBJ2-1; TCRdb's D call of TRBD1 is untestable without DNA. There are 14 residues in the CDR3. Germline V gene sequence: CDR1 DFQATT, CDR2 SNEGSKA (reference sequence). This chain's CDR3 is CSARGGTSYNEQFF.

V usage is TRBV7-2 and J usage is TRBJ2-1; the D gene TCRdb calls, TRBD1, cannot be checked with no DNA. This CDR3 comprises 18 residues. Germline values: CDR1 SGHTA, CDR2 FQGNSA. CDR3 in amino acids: CASSLGPGQGAFGDEQFF.

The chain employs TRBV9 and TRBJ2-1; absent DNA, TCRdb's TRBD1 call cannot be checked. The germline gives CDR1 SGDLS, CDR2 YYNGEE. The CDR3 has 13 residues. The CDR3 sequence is CASSVTSGGEQFF.

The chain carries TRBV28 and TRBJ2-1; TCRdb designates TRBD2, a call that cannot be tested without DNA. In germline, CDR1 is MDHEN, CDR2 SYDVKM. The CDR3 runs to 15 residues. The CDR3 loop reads CASSSLAGTYNEQFF.

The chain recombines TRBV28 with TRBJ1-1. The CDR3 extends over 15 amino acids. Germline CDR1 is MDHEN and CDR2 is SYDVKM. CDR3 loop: CASSLSPDSGTEAFF.

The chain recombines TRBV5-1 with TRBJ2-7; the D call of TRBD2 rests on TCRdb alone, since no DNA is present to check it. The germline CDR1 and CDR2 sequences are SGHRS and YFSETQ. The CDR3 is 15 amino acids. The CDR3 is CASSLASGSLDEQYF.

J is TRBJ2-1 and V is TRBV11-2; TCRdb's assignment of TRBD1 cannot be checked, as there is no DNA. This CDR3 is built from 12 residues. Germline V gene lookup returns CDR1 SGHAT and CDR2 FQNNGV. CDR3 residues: CASSTRGNEQFF.

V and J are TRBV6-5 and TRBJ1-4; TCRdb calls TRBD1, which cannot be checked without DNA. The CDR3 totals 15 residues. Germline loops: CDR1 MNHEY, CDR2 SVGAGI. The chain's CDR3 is CASSSGTAQNEKLFF.

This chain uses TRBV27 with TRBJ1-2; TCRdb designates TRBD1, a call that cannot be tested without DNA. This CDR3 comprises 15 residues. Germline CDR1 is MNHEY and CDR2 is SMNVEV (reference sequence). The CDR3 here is CASSLQGPGNYGYTF.

The CDR3 loop reads CASSFPWRSTEAFF. The chain combines TRBV4-1 with TRBJ1-1. Germline V CDR1 and CDR2: MGHRA, YSYEKL. This CDR3 region has 14 residues.

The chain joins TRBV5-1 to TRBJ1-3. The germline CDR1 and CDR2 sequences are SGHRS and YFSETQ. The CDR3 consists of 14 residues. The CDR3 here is CASSPDGLGNTIYF. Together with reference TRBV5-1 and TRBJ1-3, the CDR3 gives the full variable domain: KAGVTQTPRYLIKTRGQQVTLSCSPISGHRSVSWYQQTPGQGLQFLFEYFSETQRNKGNFPGRFSGRQFSNSRSEMNVSTLELGDSALYLCASSPDGLGNTIYFGEGSWLTVV.

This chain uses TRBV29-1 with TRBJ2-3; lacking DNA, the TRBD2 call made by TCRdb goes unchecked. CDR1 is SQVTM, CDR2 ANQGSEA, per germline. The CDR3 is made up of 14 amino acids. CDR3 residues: CSVAAEGSTDTQYF.

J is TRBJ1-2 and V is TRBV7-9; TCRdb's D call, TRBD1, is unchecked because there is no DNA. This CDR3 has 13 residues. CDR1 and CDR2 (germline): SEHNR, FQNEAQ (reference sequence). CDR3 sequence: CASSPGPGLDYTF.